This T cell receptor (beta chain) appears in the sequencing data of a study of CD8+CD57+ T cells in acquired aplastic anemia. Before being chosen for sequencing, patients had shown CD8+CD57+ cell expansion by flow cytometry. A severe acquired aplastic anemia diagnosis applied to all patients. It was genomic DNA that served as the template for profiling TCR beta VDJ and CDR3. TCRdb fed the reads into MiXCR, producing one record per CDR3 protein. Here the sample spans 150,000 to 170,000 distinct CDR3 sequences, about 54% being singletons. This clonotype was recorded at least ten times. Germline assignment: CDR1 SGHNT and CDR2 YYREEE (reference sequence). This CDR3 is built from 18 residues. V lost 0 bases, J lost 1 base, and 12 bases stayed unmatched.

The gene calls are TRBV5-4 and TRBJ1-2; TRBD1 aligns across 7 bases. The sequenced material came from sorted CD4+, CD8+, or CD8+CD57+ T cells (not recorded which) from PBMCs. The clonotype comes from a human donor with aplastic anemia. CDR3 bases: TGTGCCAGCAGCTTGGGGGGTCGTAGACAGGGACTTAACTATGGCTACACCTTC. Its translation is CASSLGGRRQGLNYGYTF.